What follows are 20 T cell receptor beta chains derived from one specimen sequenced in a study of blood T cell repertoires in COVID-19. TCRdb's copy holds only in-frame clones and misses some; the assay was immunoSEQ multiplex PCR. The sample records hundreds of thousands of clones, over 75% being singletons. The sequenced material came from PBMCs or T cells enriched from blood (not recorded which). The receptors originated from a man between 18 and 35 years old who had recovered from COVID-19.

The CDR3 DNA is TGTGCCAGCAGTTCCGCAGGGGGTAGGAATGAAAAACTGTTTTTT. Residues: CASSSAGGRNEKLFF. This sequence joins TRBV28 and TRBJ1-4, with 7 bases matching TRBD1. From germline, CDR1 is MDHEN and CDR2 SYDVKM. This CDR3 spans 15 amino acids. The ends lost 4 bases at V and 5 bases at J; junction bases unmatched: 7.

The CDR3 DNA reads TGTGCCAGCAGTGAAGGCGTCCCAAGAACCTTC. This translates into CASSEGVPRTF. This chain uses TRBV6-1 with TRBJ1-2; D call uncertain. Germline CDR1 is MNHNS and CDR2 is SASEGT. Trimming took off 1 base at V and 14 bases at J, with 11 bases between the two ends. The CDR3 has 11 residues.

The chain links TRBV6-5 to TRBJ2-1; the D is unclear. Trimming removed 0 bases at V and 7 bases at J, with 16 bases between. The germline V gene encodes CDR1 MNHEY and CDR2 SVGAGI. The CDR3 runs to 16 residues. CDR3 nucleotides: TGTGCCAGCAGTTACTCTTATTCCCTCGGTCTTAATGAGCAGTTCTTC. It codes for CASSYSYSLGLNEQFF.

The chain recombines TRBV3-1 (or the pseudogene TRBV3-2) with TRBJ1-2, with 10 bases aligning to TRBD1. CDR1 and CDR2 (germline): LGHDT, YNNKEL (reference sequence). This CDR3 is built from 19 residues. The junction had 19 bases not matched to a gene; V was cut back by 1 base and J by 8 bases. CDR3 nucleotides: TGTGCCAGCAGCCAAGTCGCGCCAAACTTGGGGACAGGGGATAGCGGCTACACCTTC. Translated, it gives CASSQVAPNLGTGDSGYTF.

This chain links TRBV5-1 with TRBJ2-5, with D possibly being TRBD1 (6 bases). The CDR3 runs to 15 residues. Germline V gene sequence: CDR1 SGHRS, CDR2 YFSETQ. Trimming cost V 4 bases and J 3 bases, with 16 bases left between them. The DNA of the CDR3 is TGCGCCAGCAGCCGCTCGGGACAAACGAAAGAGACCCAGTACTTC. Protein: CASSRSGQTKETQYF.

The rearrangement joins TRBV6-5 to TRBJ1-5; D remains ambiguous. V shed 0 bases and J shed 1 base, with 7 bases lying between them. CDR3 length equals 15 residues. Germline lookup yields CDR1 MNHEY and CDR2 SVGAGI. In DNA, the CDR3 is TGTGCCAGCAGTTACTCGTTTGGCAGCAATCAGCCCCAGCATTTT. The encoded protein is CASSYSFGSNQPQHF.

The chain is built from TRBV30 and TRBJ1-1, with 7 bases matching TRBD1. This CDR3 region has 15 residues. V lost 3 bases and J lost 1; bases outside the gene matches: 8. Germline V gene data show CDR1 as GTSNPN and CDR2 as SVGIG (reference sequence). CDR3 protein: CAWSRRGQENTEAFF. The CDR3 nucleotides are TGTGCCTGGAGCCGAAGGGGGCAGGAGAACACTGAAGCTTTCTTT.

This clone was counted between two and nine times. The chain links TRBV19 to TRBJ2-7; D ambiguous. Germline CDR1 and CDR2: LNHDA and SQIVND (reference sequence). The V gene lost 3 bases and the J gene lost 4 bases, with 10 bases spanning the gap. CDR3 length: 13 amino acids. CDR3 nucleotide sequence: TGTGCCAGTAGTATCTCCTTCTTGTACGAGCAGTACTTC. Its protein is CASSISFLYEQYF.

The CDR3 reads CATSDSTGTNTEAFF. In DNA, the CDR3 is TGTGCCACCAGTGATTCAACAGGGACGAACACTGAAGCTTTCTTT. This chain uses TRBV24-1 with TRBJ1-1; maybe TRBD1 (6 bases). This CDR3 is built from 15 residues. Trimming shortened V by 2 bases and J by 1 base, and 10 bases separated the two germline ends. Germline lookup yields CDR1 KGHDR and CDR2 SFDVKD.

The rearrangement links TRBV5-1 to TRBJ1-2; the D gene is possibly TRBD1 (5 bases). This CDR3 spans 12 amino acids. With 0 bases removed from V and 8 bases from J, the gap between germline ends came to 8 bases. The V gene's germline CDR1 is SGHRS and CDR2 YFSETQ. CDR3 bases: TGCGCCAGCAGCTTGGACAGGCCCGGCTACACCTTC. Translating gives CASSLDRPGYTF.

The gene calls are TRBV6-4 and TRBJ1-6; a possible D gene is TRBD1 (5 bases). This CDR3 region has 16 residues. Trimming removed 3 bases at V and 10 bases at J, with 19 bases between. Germline values: CDR1 MRHNA, CDR2 SNTAGT. The CDR3 loop reads CASSEAPGGRGSPLHF. The CDR3, as DNA: TGTGCCAGCAGTGAGGCGCCCGGGGGGAGAGGCTCACCCCTCCACTTT.

V is TRBV2 and J is TRBJ2-1; 10 bases are shared with TRBD2. The CDR3 has 14 residues. Germline V CDR1 and CDR2: SNHLY, FYNNEI. Trimming took 7 bases from V and 5 from J; bases not matched to a gene: 5. The CDR3 loop reads CASKRTSGDNEQFF. In nucleotides, the CDR3 is TGTGCCAGCAAACGGACTAGCGGTGACAATGAGCAGTTCTTC.

The chain combines TRBV15 with TRBJ2-3; D ambiguous. Trimming took off 0 bases at V and 1 base at J, with 17 bases between the two ends. The CDR3 sequence is 18 residues long. The V gene's germline CDR1 is LNHNV and CDR2 YYDKDF (reference sequence). The CDR3 DNA reads as TGTGCCACCAGCAGAGATGGGCTCGGTGGGCACGGCACAGATACGCAGTATTTT. It translates to CATSRDGLGGHGTDTQYF.

Here the CDR3 DNA reads TGTGCCAGCGCCCCCGGGACTAGCGGGGGCCCCGGGGTCACAGATACGCAGTATTTT. Its protein product is CASAPGTSGGPGVTDTQYF. The rearrangement uses TRBV27 and TRBJ2-3; 14 nucleotides agree with TRBD2. This CDR3 is 19 amino acids long. Germline V gene data show CDR1 as MNHEY and CDR2 as SMNVEV (reference sequence). V was pared by 8 bases and J by 2 bases, with 15 bases of the junction left unmatched.

V usage is TRBV28 and J usage is TRBJ1-2; D possibly corresponds to TRBD1 (6 bases). Germline values: CDR1 MDHEN, CDR2 SYDVKM. The ends were cut back, 9 bases at V and 8 bases at J, with 19 bases in the middle. CDR3 length: 13 residues. The CDR3 region is CASIGQTRRGYTF. In DNA, the CDR3 is TGTGCCAGTATAGGACAGACCCGGAGGGGCTACACCTTC.

The chain couples TRBV19 to TRBJ1-2; D is perhaps TRBD1 (6 bases). The CDR3 is 14 amino acids. Germline V gives CDR1 LNHDA, CDR2 SQIVND (reference sequence). V was shortened by 0 bases and J by 4 bases, with 9 bases between the two germline ends. This chain's CDR3 is CASSIETGAYGYTF. CDR3 DNA sequence: TGTGCCAGTAGTATAGAGACAGGCGCCTATGGCTACACCTTC. The full variable domain, completed using reference TRBV19 and TRBJ1-2, is DGGITQSPKYLFRKEGQNVTLSCEQNLNHDAMYWYRQDPGQGLRLIYYSQIVNDFQKGDIAEGYSVSREKKESFPLTVTSAQKNPTAFYLCASSIETGAYGYTFGSGTRLTVV.

The rearrangement uses TRBV24-1 and TRBJ2-3; TRBD2 matches at 10 bases. The CDR3 covers 20 residues. Losses at the gene ends were 0 bases for V and 3 bases for J; bases not matched to a gene: 14. Germline CDR1 is KGHDR and CDR2 is SFDVKD. This CDR3 is CATSDLHGGSSGRVTDTQYF. The DNA for the CDR3 is TGTGCCACCAGTGATTTGCATGGGGGATCTAGCGGGAGAGTTACAGATACGCAGTATTTT.

The gene calls are TRBV10-1 and TRBJ2-7, with 8 bases lining up with TRBD1. The CDR3 length is 18 residues. Germline-derived CDR1 and CDR2 are WNHNN and SYGVQD (reference sequence). CDR3 region: CVFSRGQGAPALPYEQYF. The CDR3 nucleotides are TGCGTCTTCAGTAGGGGGCAGGGGGCACCAGCTCTGCCCTACGAGCAGTACTTC.

The J gene is TRBJ2-2, the V gene TRBV7-8, with unresolved D. Germline values: CDR1 SGHVS, CDR2 FQNEAQ. Between the trimmed V and J ends, which lost 5 bases and 6 bases, there was a span of 7 bases. CDR3 length: 12 residues. The CDR3 protein is CASSLRAGELFF. The CDR3 nucleotides read TGTGCCAGCAGCCTGAGAGCCGGGGAGCTGTTTTTT.

The chain has TRBV18 and TRBJ1-1, with D uncertain. Germline V gene data show CDR1 as KGHSH and CDR2 as LQKENI. The CDR3 is 15 residues long. Trimming stripped 2 bases from V and 0 bases from J, with 10 bases between. CDR3 in amino acids: CASSPVPDLNTEAFF. The CDR3, as DNA: TGTGCCAGCTCACCAGTCCCGGACTTGAACACTGAAGCTTTCTTT.